These T cell receptor beta chains were read from a single sample in a study of blood T cell repertoires in COVID-19. Assay used: immunoSEQ multiplex PCR; TCRdb lists only in-frame clones, some missing. The data contain about 280,000 clones, roughly 80% of them singletons. Sequencing input: PBMCs or T cells enriched from blood (not recorded which). The receptors come from a man aged 40-49 years who had been exposed to COVID-19. Each CDR3 is given without its conserved first and last residue. A D gene is named only where the DNA matches it firmly.

11	TRBV6-5	TRBJ1-2	-	ASSYGANYGYT
13	TRBV5-4	TRBJ2-2	-	ASSPTGTNTGELF
15	TRBV7-9	TRBJ1-5	-	ASSPGQKLDSNQPQH
15	TRBV7-9	TRBJ2-1	TRBD2	ASSPQIRLAGAGEQF
13	TRBV4-2	TRBJ1-5	TRBD1	ASSQSEGAGQPQH
13	TRBV7-2	TRBJ2-3	-	ASSLVWGRADTQY
10	TRBV19	TRBJ1-1	-	ASLGGAAEAF
12	TRBV11-3	TRBJ2-1	TRBD2	ASSQRTSGAEQF
12	TRBV20-1	TRBJ2-2	-	SASSGGATGELF
11	TRBV5-1	TRBJ1-1	TRBD1	ASSLGGPTEAF
13	TRBV5-4	TRBJ2-7	TRBD1	ASSVPGQLSYEQY
10	TRBV6-5	TRBJ2-5	-	ASRDSAKTQY
12	TRBV29-1	TRBJ2-1	-	SVASGSHYNEQF
10	TRBV30	TRBJ1-4	-	AWSFGAGKLF
12	TRBV18	TRBJ1-1	-	ASSAGTTNTEAF
11	TRBV4-2	TRBJ1-6	-	ASSPGQYSPLH
11	TRBV4-1	TRBJ1-1	TRBD1	ASSQGIGQGAF
10	TRBV4-2	TRBJ1-6	-	ASSLDQSPLH
12	TRBV5-1	TRBJ1-4	-	ASSLGGVNEKLF
11	TRBV30	TRBJ1-2	TRBD1	AWAGQGWYGYT